This T cell receptor (beta chain) was obtained from a study of blood T cell repertoires in COVID-19. Study summary: Acute-phase and convalescent COVID-19 samples originated in the United States, Italy and Spain. Sources were T cells, B-cell-depleted T cells, or PBMCs; the material itself was cDNA or gDNA.

Participants had their cohort set by participant-reported clinical history. Assay used: immunoSEQ multiplex PCR; TCRdb lists only in-frame clones, some missing. The data contain 200,000 to 250,000 clones, approximately 81% of them singletons. The CDR3 extends over 14 amino acids. Germline lookup yields CDR1 MNHEY and CDR2 SVGEGT. The germline V and J ends were trimmed by 5 bases and 3 bases, with 14 bases remaining between them. The source material was PBMCs or T cells enriched from blood (not recorded which). This clonotype originated in a woman between 45 and 65 years old with acute COVID-19. V is TRBV6-2 or TRBV6-3 and J is TRBJ2-7; perhaps TRBD1 as D (6 bases). The CDR3 sequence: CASSDPGHNYEQYF. CDR3 nucleotides: TGTGCCAGCAGTGATCCGGGACACAACTACGAGCAGTACTTC.